The clone carrying this T cell receptor (beta chain) showed up just a few times. A much larger clone is a single base away; this may be a read error. Amplified TCR beta CDR3 regions derived from RNA transcripts. The HTBI set primed first-round TCR CDR3 RT-PCR. TCRdb analysed the multiplex PCR reads with MiXCR anew, one entry per CDR3 protein. The table includes about 600,000 distinct CDR3 sequences, 14% detected once. The sample comes from a study of T cells in Graves' hyperthyroidism and ophthalmopathy. A Clinical Activity Score of at least 3, a NOSPECS grade of at least 4 and a duration under 3 months were recorded in the ophthalmopathy patients. Diagnoses rested on clinical symptoms, serum thyroxine and TRAb, thyroid ultrasound and orbital computed tomography. The CDR3 is 13 amino acids. Trimming left V 3 bases short and J 7 bases short, with 13 bases between. Germline V lookup: CDR1 GTSNPN, CDR2 SVGIG (reference sequence).

This clonotype was sampled from a woman aged 18-29 years with Graves' ophthalmopathy. The sample comprised blood. This chain links TRBV30 with TRBJ1-5, with D possibly TRBD1 on 5 matching bases. CDR3 sequence (DNA): TGTGCCTGGAGCCGAGGGGATCTGCAGCCCCAGCATTTT. Encoded protein: CAWSRGDLQPQHF. Filled out from reference TRBV30 and TRBJ1-5, the complete variable domain reads SQTIHQWPATLVQPVGSPLSLECTVEGTSNPNLYWYRQAAGRGLQLLFYSVGIGQISSEVPQNLSASRPQDRQFILSSKKLLLSDSGFYLCAWSRGDLQPQHFGDGTRLSIL.